The T cell receptor beta chain described here comes from a study of blood T cell repertoires in COVID-19. Sequenced by immunoSEQ multiplex PCR; TCRdb stores in-frame clones only, minus some. This table has roughly 380,000 clones, roughly 90% appearing once. This clone appeared a single time. The sample taken for sequencing was peripheral blood. The source is a woman aged 40 to 50 with COVID-19, enrolled during active disease.

CDR3 nucleotide sequence: TGTGCCAGCAGGAGGACAGCCAATAATTCACCCCTCCACTTT. It encodes CASRRTANNSPLHF. The chain has TRBV28 and TRBJ1-6; the D gene is possibly TRBD1 (6 bases). V was trimmed by 6 bases and J by 5 bases, leaving 11 bases between them. The CDR3 is 14 residues long. Germline V gives CDR1 MDHEN, CDR2 SYDVKM.